This T cell receptor beta chain appears in the sequencing data of a study of T cell repertoires in ileal Crohn's disease. For the study at large: Operated complications were stricturing disease (around 60%) and penetrating disease (roughly 39%). The M6 sample came from neoterminal ileum during colonoscopy after surgery. Overall study results and limits: Clonal expansions were more frequent in active smokers than non-smokers at surgery.

Sample time point: neoterminal ileum biopsy at postoperative endoscopy, about 6 months after surgery. With respect to this clone: Its antigen is not identified.

Data came from immunoSEQ multiplex PCR; TCRdb stores just in-frame clones and leaves some out. Of about 12,000 clones in the sample, 78% were seen once. In germline, CDR1 is MNHEY, CDR2 SVGAGI. The CDR3 is 15 amino acids. V dropped 8 bases and J dropped 1 base, with 15 bases sitting between them. The origin of this receptor is an adult with Crohn's disease. The V and J genes are TRBV6-5 and TRBJ2-1, with D possibly being TRBD2 (6 bases). Sequenced: ileal tissue. This CDR3 reads CASRTGRHSYNEQFF. In nucleotides, the CDR3 is TGTGCCAGCCGGACGGGGAGGCATTCCTACAATGAGCAGTTCTTC.